The rows below give T cell receptor beta chains drawn from one sample of a study of cytomegalovirus exposure and HLA in healthy donors. Measured with immunoSEQ multiplex PCR; TCRdb has only the in-frame clones, and not every one. This table has 100,000 or so clones, roughly 79% appearing once. Sequenced sample: PBMCs. All receptors come from a man between 35 and 55 years old in good health and CMV-seronegative. Both conserved end residues are part of each CDR3. D genes are given only for firm matches. For some rows the clone size is stated as once, few or many, or as a class when expanded; others skip it.

length	V	J	size	D	DNA	CDR3
17	TRBV30	TRBJ2-7	-	TRBD2	TGTGCCTGGAGTGTGGGCATTGGGAGGGCCCTTTCCTACGAGCAGTACTTC	CAWSVGIGRALSYEQYF
14	TRBV4-1	TRBJ2-7	-	-	TGCGCCAGCAGCCAAGTGGCACAGGACTACGAGCAGTACTTC	CASSQVAQDYEQYF
13	TRBV6-5	TRBJ1-3	-	-	TGTGCCAGCAGTTGGCAGAGCCGGGACACCATATATTTT	CASSWQSRDTIYF
14	TRBV7-9	TRBJ1-5	-	-	TGTGCCAGCAGCTTAGGGCTGGGAGGGCAGCCCCAGCATTTT	CASSLGLGGQPQHF
14	TRBV5-6	TRBJ2-7	-	TRBD1	TGTGCCAGCAGCTTGGACAGGGGAAAATACGAGCAGTACTTC	CASSLDRGKYEQYF
13	TRBV4-1	TRBJ2-2	-	-	TGCGCCAGCACAATCACAGGGTCCGGGGAGCTGTTTTTT	CASTITGSGELFF
15	TRBV6-5	TRBJ2-7	-	-	TGTGCCAGCAGTTACCGGGACTCACGATTCTACGAGCAGTACTTC	CASSYRDSRFYEQYF
15	TRBV4-1	TRBJ1-4	-	-	TGCGCCAGCAGCCGACTAGGAGGGTTGGGTGAAAAACTGTTTTTT	CASSRLGGLGEKLFF
14	TRBV6-5	TRBJ1-1	-	-	TGTGCCAGCAGTGACCAGAACAGGGCGGGAGTAGCTTTCTTT	CASSDQNRAGVAFF
16	TRBV18	TRBJ1-4	once	TRBD1	TGTGCCAGCTCACCAAGGGGGACAGGGATTGGAGAAAAACTGTTTTTT	CASSPRGTGIGEKLFF
14	TRBV18	TRBJ1-2	-	TRBD1	TGTGCCAGCTCACCAGGGGGACAGACCTATGGCTACACCTTC	CASSPGGQTYGYTF
13	TRBV9	TRBJ1-6	-	TRBD1	TGTGCCAGCAGCACGACAGGGAATTCACCCCTCCACTTT	CASSTTGNSPLHF
16	TRBV4-1	TRBJ2-6	-	-	TGCGCCAGCAGCCAAGACGGAAACTCTGGGGCCAACGCCCTGACTTTC	CASSQDGNSGANALTF
14	TRBV25-1	TRBJ2-7	-	TRBD1	TGTGCCAGCAGTGCCCGACAGGGGGCTTGGGAGCAGTACTTC	CASSARQGAWEQYF
16	TRBV6-5	TRBJ1-1	few	TRBD1	TGTGCCAGCAGTTACCGGGGGACAGGGCCGAACACTGAAGCTTTCTTT	CASSYRGTGPNTEAFF
15	TRBV5-1	TRBJ1-1	-	-	TGCGCCAGCAGCTTGGATCCGGGGATTATTGCTGAAGCTTTCTTT	CASSLDPGIIAEAFF
16	TRBV2	TRBJ2-2	-	TRBD2	TGTGCCAGCAGTAGGGGACTAGCGCCCAACACCGGGGAGCTGTTTTTT	CASSRGLAPNTGELFF
14	TRBV5-4	TRBJ2-1	-	TRBD2	TGTGCCAGCAGCCGGACTAGCGGGAGTCGGGAGCAGTTCTTC	CASSRTSGSREQFF
14	TRBV2	TRBJ1-2	-	-	TGTGCCAGCAGTGAAGCGGGGCGGAGATATGGCTACACCTTC	CASSEAGRRYGYTF
13	TRBV5-6	TRBJ2-3	-	TRBD1	TGTGCCAGCAGCGACAGGGGGCGGCATACGCAGTATTTT	CASSDRGRHTQYF